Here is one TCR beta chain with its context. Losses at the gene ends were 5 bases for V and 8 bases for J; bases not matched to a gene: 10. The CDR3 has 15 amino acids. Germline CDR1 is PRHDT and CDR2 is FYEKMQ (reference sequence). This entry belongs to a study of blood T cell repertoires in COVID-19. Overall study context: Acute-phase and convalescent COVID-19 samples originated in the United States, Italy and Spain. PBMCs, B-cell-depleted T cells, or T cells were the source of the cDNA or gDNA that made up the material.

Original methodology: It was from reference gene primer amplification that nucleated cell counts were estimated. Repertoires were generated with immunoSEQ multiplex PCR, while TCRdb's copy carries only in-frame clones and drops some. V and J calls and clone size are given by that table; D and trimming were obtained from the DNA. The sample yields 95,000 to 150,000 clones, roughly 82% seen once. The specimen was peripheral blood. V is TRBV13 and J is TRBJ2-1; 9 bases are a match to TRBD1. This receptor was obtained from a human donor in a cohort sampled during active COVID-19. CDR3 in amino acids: CASSPSGQGRHEQFF. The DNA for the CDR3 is TGTGCCAGCAGCCCCTCGGGACAGGGAAGGCATGAGCAGTTCTTC.